This is a list of T cell receptor beta chains from one sample in a study of shared clonotypes between healthy human individuals. Only in-frame clones appear in the TCRdb table, and some are missing; sequencing was by immunoSEQ multiplex PCR. Here the sample spans about 700,000 clones, roughly nine tenths being singletons. The sample taken for sequencing was naive CD8+ T cells sorted from blood. The origin of the receptors is a man aged 25 to 45 in good health. Each CDR3 is given with its conserved first and last residue.

v_call cdr3_aa
TRBV27 CASSLLQTSGSSGELFF
TRBV5-5 CASSRTDRVSPYEQYF
TRBV9 CASSEGQPNDEQYF
TRBV7-3 CASSLDGTGRREQYF
TRBV5-4 CASSFSGGPTDTQYF
TRBV27 CASSLGTITYNEQFF
TRBV7-9 CASSLLAGGPGEQYF
TRBV15 CATSSSDSPFGTDTQYF
TRBV28 CATEDREGSEQYF
TRBV28 CASSSSTILGEREGQGINIQYF
TRBV28 CASSLAGDNEQFF
TRBV28 CASSFDRDSNSYEQYF
TRBV19 CASSGSGGADTQYF
TRBV4-1 CASSQEAAGGEQYF
TRBV29-1 CSFWGQGGNEQFF
TRBV7-7 CASSPLTSGSLGGTDTQYF
TRBV5-4 CASSPNPPSAAYEQYF
TRBV6-1 CASSELTGPYEQYF